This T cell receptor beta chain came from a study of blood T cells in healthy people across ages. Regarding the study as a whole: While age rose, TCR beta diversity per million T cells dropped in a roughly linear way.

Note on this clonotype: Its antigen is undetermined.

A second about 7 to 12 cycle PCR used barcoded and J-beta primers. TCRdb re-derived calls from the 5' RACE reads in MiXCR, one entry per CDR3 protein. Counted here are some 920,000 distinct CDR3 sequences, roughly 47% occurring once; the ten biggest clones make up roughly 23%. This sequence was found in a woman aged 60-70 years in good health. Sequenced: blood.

In DNA, the CDR3 is TGCGCCAGCAGCCAAAATCCCGAAATGCCCCAGCATTTT. This sequence encodes CASSQNPEMPQHF. V gene TRBV4-3 combines with J gene TRBJ1-5; D is undetermined. Germline CDR1 LGHNA, CDR2 YSLEER. V gave up 2 bases and J gave up 9 bases, with 11 bases separating them. The CDR3 runs 13 residues.